Each of the 10 T cell receptor beta chains below was sequenced from the same sample in a study of post-analysis software for immune sequencing data. Findings and caveats of the study: Controls showed lower frequencies than patients for roughly five TRBV segments, and TRBV5-6, TRBV5-1 and TRBV20-1 were among these.

Sequencing libraries made from TCR beta cDNA carried unique molecular identifiers. TCRdb reanalysed the PCR reads using MiXCR and keeps one entry per CDR3 protein. The table lists about 540,000 distinct CDR3 sequences, around a third of them singletons. For these TCRs, the target antigens are not known. The sequenced sample consisted of blood. The source of these receptors is a girl aged 2-17 years with multiple sclerosis.

The J gene is TRBJ2-5, the V gene TRBV7-2; D is ambiguous. Germline assignment: CDR1 SGHTA and CDR2 FQGNSA. This CDR3 has 16 residues. Trimming pared 1 base from V and 1 base from J, leaving 13 bases between. This chain's CDR3 is CASSLERVAGQETQYF. The CDR3 DNA reads as TGTGCCAGCAGCTTAGAAAGGGTGGCAGGCCAAGAGACCCAGTACTTC.

This clonotype has just a few counts. V gene TRBV4-2 combines with J gene TRBJ1-1; 10 nucleotides agree with TRBD1. Trimming took 5 bases from V and 4 from J; bases not matched to a gene: 7. Looked up from germline, CDR1 is LGHNA and CDR2 is YNFKEQ. CDR3 length equals 15 residues. CDR3 region: CASSSRTGGSTEAFF. CDR3 coding DNA: TGTGCCAGCAGCTCACGGACAGGGGGGAGCACTGAAGCTTTCTTT.

This clonotype has just a few counts. The chain is built from TRBV7-7 and TRBJ1-5; no definite D call. This CDR3 region has 13 residues. Germline CDR1 reads SSHAT; CDR2 reads FNYEAQ (reference sequence). V was shortened by 1 base and J by 6 bases, with 7 bases between the two germline ends. CDR3 sequence (DNA): TGTGCCAGCAGCTTAGTCCGAGGTCAGCCCCAGCATTTT. Translating gives CASSLVRGQPQHF.

The rearrangement links TRBV20-1 to TRBJ1-1, with D tentatively TRBD1 (6 bases). This CDR3 contains 13 residues. V was pared by 6 bases and J by 1 base, with 12 bases between. CDR1 is DFQATT, CDR2 SNEGSKA, per germline (reference sequence). CDR3 coding DNA: TGCAGTGCGGAAACCAGGGGGAACACTGAAGCTTTCTTT. Its translation is CSAETRGNTEAFF.

This sequence joins TRBV13 and TRBJ1-2; the D is unclear. V shed 5 bases and J shed 5 bases, with 21 bases lying between them. CDR1 is PRHDT, CDR2 FYEKMQ, per germline (reference sequence). This CDR3 region has 16 residues. CDR3 region: CASSQLDRLRAYGYTF. CDR3 coding DNA: TGTGCCAGCAGCCAATTGGACCGCCTGAGGGCATATGGCTACACCTTC.

The chain has TRBV20-1 and TRBJ1-2; 8 positions agree with TRBD1. Germline assignment: CDR1 DFQATT and CDR2 SNEGSKA (reference sequence). The CDR3 has 12 residues. The junction had 10 bases not matched to a gene; V was cut back by 6 bases and J by 10 bases. Here the CDR3 reads CSALLGQVPYTF. The CDR3 bases are TGCAGTGCGCTGCTGGGACAGGTTCCCTACACCTTC.

The chain uses TRBV20-1 and TRBJ1-2; D is unclear. This CDR3 has 17 residues. Germline V lookup: CDR1 DFQATT, CDR2 SNEGSKA (reference sequence). The V end was cut by 3 bases, the J end by 0 bases, with 20 bases between. The CDR3 spells CSASGPIEAGPNYGYTF. CDR3 nucleotides: TGCAGTGCTAGTGGGCCTATCGAGGCAGGCCCTAACTATGGCTACACCTTC.

This clonotype was recorded a few times. This chain uses TRBV20-1 with TRBJ1-6; D unclear. Deletions cut 0 bases from V and 0 bases from J, with 18 bases between. Germline values: CDR1 DFQATT, CDR2 SNEGSKA (reference sequence). The CDR3 sequence is 19 residues long. The CDR3 sequence: CSARDASTGRNSYNSPLHF. The DNA for the CDR3 is TGCAGTGCTAGAGATGCTTCTACGGGCAGAAACTCCTATAATTCACCCCTCCACTTT.

The chain uses TRBV10-3 and TRBJ1-5, with TRBD1 matching 11 bases. Trimming removed 2 bases from V and 2 bases from J; junction bases left unmatched: 5. The CDR3 totals 17 residues. In germline, CDR1 is ENHRY, CDR2 SYGVKD. The CDR3 DNA reads as TGTGCCATCAGTGAGGGACAGGGGGCGCCGGGCAATCAGCCCCAGCATTTT. Amino acids: CAISEGQGAPGNQPQHF.

This rearrangement joins TRBV12-3 or TRBV12-4 to TRBJ2-3; 12 bases are a match to TRBD2. The trim removed 7 bases at V and 1 base at J, leaving 6 bases unmatched. The CDR3 runs to 16 residues. This chain's CDR3 is CASKKGLAGGTDTQYF. The CDR3 DNA sequence: TGTGCCAGCAAGAAGGGACTAGCGGGTGGCACAGATACGCAGTATTTT.